This T cell receptor beta chain is drawn from a study of shared clonotypes between healthy human individuals (dated by TCRdb to the early 2020s). Looking at the study overall: Three men and two women, aged 18 to 49 years, made up the cohort. For each donor, CD4 naive and CD4 memory were each given three plates, CD8 naive was given two plates, and CD8 memory was given one plate. Blood TCR repertoires of roughly 5 healthy adults were deeply sequenced to estimate repertoire size and the extent of clonotype sharing between individuals. To increase sequencing depth and limit assay-specific biases, different laboratories used diverse techniques to prepare libraries and sequence TCR repertoires. Leukapheresis yielded between about 0.94 and 9.5 billion PBMCs per donor. Beyond this particular receptor, the publication reports: Naive subsets generally had larger estimated clonotype richness than memory subsets. The genetic and exposure-history diversity represented was limited by the small number of donors. Pairwise subsampling led to the expectation that sequencing depth would affect the degree of clonotype sharing among donors. Sampling was restricted to blood, and TCR repertoires in tissue are likely to differ from TCR repertoires in blood. Rarefaction of sorted-subset datasets indicated incomplete sequencing despite the large sequencing depth. About 5% of naive CD4, 3.5% of naive CD8, roughly 2.4% of memory CD4, and 0.4% of memory CD8 clonotypes were shared across a few donors. Compared with non-shared clonotypes, the clonotypes found in all four sorted-subset donors had higher generation probabilities.

Using the deep immunoSEQ assay, multiplex PCR amplified TCR CDR3 regions from genomic DNA. Genomic DNA extracted from each cell subset was distributed evenly over all wells of several immunoSEQ 96-well plates, and each plate served as one replicate. For sorted subsets, each replicate PCR was loaded with around 220 ng genomic DNA, equivalent to 25,000 to 30,000 T cell genomes. The purified libraries were quantified using a Qubit 3.0 fluorometer, sized with a Bioanalyzer 2100, and then quantified again using the KAPA Library Quantification kit. A separate single-read 150-cycle Illumina NextSeq 550 flow cell was used to sequence each immunoSEQ 96-well plate. In the source study's methods: Because the immunoSEQ output included only junctional sequences and no quality scores, the filtering could not be the same as the filtering used for full-length reads. Sequences were annotated with PyIR, a Python wrapper for IgBLAST v1.9, using IMGT germline references to assign V/J genes and CDR3. Reads with weak V/J assignments (E-value above 1e-6), missing CDR3, stop codons, out-of-frame junctions, or ambiguous translated residues were removed. V3J clonotypes were defined by identical inferred V gene, J gene, and CDR3 amino acid sequence. To compute the percentage overlap between repertoires, the number of shared unique clonotypes was divided by the size of the smaller repertoire. Richness of each repertoire was evaluated using RTK rarefaction, the Chao1 estimator, and Recon v2.1 estimates of unobserved clonotypes. Generation probabilities were computed with OLGA for all TCRbeta clonotypes obtained by the gDNA method from a few donors. TCRdb provides this immuneACCESS table in a form limited to in-frame rearrangements. Some clones are lacking; in checked studies, under half of them reflect an unresolved V gene, and why the rest are absent is not known. V and J calls and clone size are those listed in that table; D and trimming were worked out from the DNA. For this sample there are around 2.3 million clones; 95% appear just once. 0.1% to 0.15% of the sample lies in the top ten.

The donors were healthy, HIV-negative adults who had no recently reported acute infections or vaccinations. All donors were Caucasian adults living in Nashville, Tennessee, USA. Magnetic negative selection was used to enrich CD4+ T cells, after which naive cells were positively selected on CD45RA and the negative fraction became the memory subset. Blood was collected by leukapheresis, and PBMCs were isolated by Ficoll-Histopaque density gradient centrifugation and then cryopreserved in liquid nitrogen vapor phase. Analytical flow cytometry was used to check the purity and quantity of each magnetically sorted T cell population. From each sorted fraction, genomic DNA was isolated and quantified by UV absorbance on a Nanodrop 2000c. Comment on this clone: This clone's antigen is unknown. Within one base of it there is no much larger clone, and no base qualities were kept.

The sample was naive CD4+ T cells sorted from blood. Sample cell subset or site, as interpreted from the label and publication: CD45RA+ positively selected. The source of this sequence is a man younger than 30 in good health.

The nucleotide sequence is TGTGCCAGCAGCTTGGCGGGGCGCCGTCCCCCTAGCACAGATACGCAGTATTTT. The resulting protein is CASSLAGRRPPSTDTQYF. The chain uses TRBV7-3 and TRBJ2-3, and possibly TRBD2, on 6 matching bases. V and J are truncated by 3 bases and 0 bases respectively, leaving an intervening sequence of 19 bases. Per the germline V gene, SGHTA is the CDR1 and FQGTGA is the CDR2. Inclusive of the bounding cysteine and phenylalanine, the CDR3 is 18 residues long. The only DNA kept is the CDR3, 54 bases in frame from the first base. Reference TRBV7-3 and TRBJ2-3 proteins supply the regions before and after the CDR3; the full variable domain is: GAGVSQTPSNKVTEKGKYVELRCDPISGHTALYWYRQSLGQGPEFLIYFQGTGAADDSGLPNDRFFAVRPEGSVSTLKIQRTERGDSAVYLCASSLAGRRPPSTDTQYFGPGTRLTVL.